One sample yielded the 5 T cell receptor beta chains listed below, sequenced in a study of shared clonotypes between healthy human individuals. The method was immunoSEQ multiplex PCR; TCRdb's version includes in-frame clones alone and lacks a portion of them. The data contain a few million clones, roughly 92% of them singletons. Specimen: naive CD4+ T cells from PBMCs. Subset of the sample: CD45RA+ positively selected. These receptors were obtained from a man between 18 and 29 years old in good health. Some clones in this sample may be carry-over from other donors' samples.

This chain links TRBV9 with TRBJ1-4; no clear D gene. The CDR3 is 17 residues long. CDR1 is SGDLS and CDR2 is YYNGEE in the germline V gene. V lost 4 bases, J lost 0 bases, and 16 bases lay in between. As DNA, the CDR3 is TGTGCCAGCAGCCCTCGGGGTACTTTTGCAACTAATGAAAAACTGTTTTTT. Protein: CASSPRGTFATNEKLFF.

J is TRBJ1-5 and V is TRBV5-4; D unclear. V lost 0 bases and J lost 7, with 8 bases in between. The CDR3 length is 13 residues. Germline V gene sequence: CDR1 SGHNT, CDR2 YYREEE (reference sequence). The CDR3 here is CASSLAAGQPQHF. As DNA, the CDR3 is TGTGCCAGCAGCTTGGCTGCGGGGCAGCCCCAGCATTTT.

Remarks on this clone: The same CDR3 also results from other DNA sequences found in this sample. V is TRBV30 and J is TRBJ2-7; TRBD1 agrees at 8 bases. Germline CDR1 GTSNPN, CDR2 SVGIG (reference sequence). The CDR3 contains 13 residues. J gave up 3 bases and V 1 base, and 2 bases lay outside the gene matches. CDR3 DNA sequence: TGTGCCTGGAGTGGTGACAGGGGCTACGAGCAGTACTTC. It codes for CAWSGDRGYEQYF.

This CDR3 is CASSRYGQGATEAFF. The CDR3 region has the DNA TGTGCCAGCAGCCGCTACGGACAGGGGGCGACTGAAGCTTTCTTT. J is TRBJ1-1 and V is TRBV7-2; 11 bases agree with TRBD1. The length of the CDR3 is 15 residues. Trimming cost V 5 bases and J 5 bases; bases outside gene matches: 7. Germline V lookup: CDR1 SGHTA, CDR2 FQGNSA.

The chain carries TRBV19 and TRBJ1-3; D unclear. Germline assignment: CDR1 LNHDA and CDR2 SQIVND (reference sequence). Trimming pared 3 bases from V and 0 bases from J, leaving 15 bases between. There are 17 residues in the CDR3. The CDR3 DNA reads TGTGCCAGTAGTATGGGGTTGGGCAGGACCTCTGGAAACACCATATATTTT. Its protein product is CASSMGLGRTSGNTIYF.